This T cell receptor (beta chain) came from a study of technical replicates of blood from several donors. Germline trimming cut 6 bases from V and 9 bases from J; bases unmatched to any gene: 7. Germline CDR1 LNHDA, CDR2 SQIVND (reference sequence). The CDR3 covers 13 residues. This table comes from immunoSEQ multiplex PCR, and its TCRdb copy is limited to in-frame clones, with some not included. The table lists about 95,000 clones, 85% to 95% of them singletons, with around 0.3% in the top ten. The sequence came from a human donor in good health. Material: T cells isolated from PBMCs. The gene calls are TRBV19 and TRBJ1-1, with 10 bases lining up with TRBD1. CDR3 residues: CASRTGTGVQAFF. In DNA form, the CDR3 reads TGTGCCAGTAGGACCGGGACAGGGGTACAAGCTTTCTTT.